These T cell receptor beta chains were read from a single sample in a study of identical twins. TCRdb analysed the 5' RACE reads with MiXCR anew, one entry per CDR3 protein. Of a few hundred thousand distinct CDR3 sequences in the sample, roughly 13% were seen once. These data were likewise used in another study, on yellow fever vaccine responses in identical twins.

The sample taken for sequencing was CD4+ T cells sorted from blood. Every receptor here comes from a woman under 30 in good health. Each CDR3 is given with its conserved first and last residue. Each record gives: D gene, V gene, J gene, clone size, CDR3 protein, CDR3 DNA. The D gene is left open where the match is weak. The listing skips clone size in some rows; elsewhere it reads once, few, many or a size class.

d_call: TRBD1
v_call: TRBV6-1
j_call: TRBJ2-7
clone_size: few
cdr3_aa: CASRAYRGQWYEQYF
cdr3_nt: TGTGCCAGCAGGGCGTACAGGGGACAGTGGTACGAGCAGTACTTC

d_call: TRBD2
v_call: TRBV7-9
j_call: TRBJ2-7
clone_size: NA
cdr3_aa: CASSLGTSSLSEQYF
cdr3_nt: TGTGCCAGCAGCTTAGGGACTAGCTCCTTGTCCGAGCAGTACTTC

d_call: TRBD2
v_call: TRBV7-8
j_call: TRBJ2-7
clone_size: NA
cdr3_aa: CASSANGLGKYEQYF
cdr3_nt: TGTGCCAGCAGCGCGAATGGACTAGGAAAGTACGAGCAGTACTTC

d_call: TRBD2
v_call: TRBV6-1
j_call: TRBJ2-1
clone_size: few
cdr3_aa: CASSDKLKAGTTSYNEQFF
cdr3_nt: TGTGCCAGCAGTGATAAGCTGAAAGCGGGGACTACTTCCTACAATGAGCAGTTCTTC

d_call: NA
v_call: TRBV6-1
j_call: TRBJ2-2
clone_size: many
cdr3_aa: CAVQGTNTGELFF
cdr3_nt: TGTGCCGTACAGGGTACGAACACCGGGGAGCTGTTTTTT

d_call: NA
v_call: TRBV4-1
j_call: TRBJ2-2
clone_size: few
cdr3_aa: CASSLRSAPGGLFF
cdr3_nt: TGCGCCAGCAGCCTTAGGTCGGCCCCCGGAGGGCTGTTTTTT

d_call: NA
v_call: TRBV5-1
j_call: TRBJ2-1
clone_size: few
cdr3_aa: CASSLADSRNEQFF
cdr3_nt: TGCGCCAGCAGCTTGGCGGATAGTAGGAATGAGCAGTTCTTC

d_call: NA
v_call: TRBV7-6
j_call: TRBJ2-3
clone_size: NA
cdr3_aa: CASSFLRRNTDTQYF
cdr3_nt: TGTGCCAGCAGCTTTTTACGCAGGAACACAGATACGCAGTATTTT

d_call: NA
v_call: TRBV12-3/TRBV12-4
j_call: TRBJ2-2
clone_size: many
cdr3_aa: CASSHLEFGTGELFF
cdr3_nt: TGTGCCAGCAGCCACCTCGAGTTTGGGACCGGGGAGCTGTTTTTT

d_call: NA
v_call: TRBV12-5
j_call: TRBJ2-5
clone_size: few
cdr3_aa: CASGYFGGVETQYF
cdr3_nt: TGTGCTAGTGGTTATTTCGGGGGCGTCGAGACCCAGTACTTC

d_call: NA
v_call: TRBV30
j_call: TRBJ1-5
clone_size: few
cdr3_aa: CAWSDQGHQPQHF
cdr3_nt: TGTGCCTGGAGTGACCAGGGTCATCAGCCCCAGCATTTT

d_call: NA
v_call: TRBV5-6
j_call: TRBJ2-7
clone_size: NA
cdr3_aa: CASSLGRFDEQYF
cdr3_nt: TGTGCCAGCAGCTTGGGTAGGTTCGACGAGCAGTACTTC

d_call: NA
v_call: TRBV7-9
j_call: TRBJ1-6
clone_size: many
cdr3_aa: CASSPFKGSSYNSPLHF
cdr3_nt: TGTGCCAGCAGCCCCTTCAAAGGGAGCTCCTATAATTCACCCCTCCACTTT

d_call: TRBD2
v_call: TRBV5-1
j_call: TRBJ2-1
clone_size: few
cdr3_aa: CASSQTSAAYNEQFF
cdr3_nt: TGCGCCAGCAGCCAGACTAGCGCAGCCTACAATGAGCAGTTCTTC

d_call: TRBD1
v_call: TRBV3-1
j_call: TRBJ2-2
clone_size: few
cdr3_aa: CASSQDGRRTGDTGELFF
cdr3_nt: TGTGCCAGCAGCCAAGACGGTAGGCGGACAGGGGACACCGGGGAGCTGTTTTTT

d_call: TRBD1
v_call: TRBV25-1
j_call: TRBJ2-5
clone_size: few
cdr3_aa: CASSDQGQAKQETQYF
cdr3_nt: TGTGCCAGCAGTGACCAGGGACAGGCCAAACAAGAGACCCAGTACTTC

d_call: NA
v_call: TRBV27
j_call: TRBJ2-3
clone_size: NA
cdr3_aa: CASSLLAGRTDTQYF
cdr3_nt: TGTGCCAGCAGTTTACTGGCAGGCCGGACAGATACGCAGTATTTT

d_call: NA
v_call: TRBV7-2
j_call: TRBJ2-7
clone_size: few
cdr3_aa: CASSYRTGDYEQYF
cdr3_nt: TGTGCCAGCAGCTATCGGACGGGAGACTACGAGCAGTACTTC

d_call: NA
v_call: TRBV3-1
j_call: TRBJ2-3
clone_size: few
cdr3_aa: CASSQQIPPGTTYTDTQYF
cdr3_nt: TGTGCCAGCAGCCAACAAATCCCCCCCGGGACGACATACACAGATACGCAGTATTTT

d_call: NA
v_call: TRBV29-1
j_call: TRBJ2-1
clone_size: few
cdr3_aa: CSVESPSGNEQFF
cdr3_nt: TGCAGCGTTGAGTCGCCTTCGGGCAATGAGCAGTTCTTC

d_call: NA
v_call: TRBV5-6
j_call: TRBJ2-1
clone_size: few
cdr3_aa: CASSLLGPDSYNEQFF
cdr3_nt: TGTGCCAGCAGCTTGTTAGGCCCAGACTCCTACAATGAGCAGTTCTTC

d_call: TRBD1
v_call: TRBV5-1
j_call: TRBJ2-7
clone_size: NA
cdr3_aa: CASSGPGTESYEQYF
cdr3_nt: TGCGCCAGCAGCGGTCCCGGGACAGAGTCCTACGAGCAGTACTTC

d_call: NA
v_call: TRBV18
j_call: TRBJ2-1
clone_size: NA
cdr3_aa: CASSPQLGGGNEQFF
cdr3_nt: TGTGCCAGCTCACCACAATTGGGCGGTGGCAATGAGCAGTTCTTC

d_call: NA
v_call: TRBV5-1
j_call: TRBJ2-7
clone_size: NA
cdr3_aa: CASTLQDTTYEQYF
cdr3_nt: TGCGCCAGCACCCTTCAAGACACCACCTACGAGCAGTACTTC

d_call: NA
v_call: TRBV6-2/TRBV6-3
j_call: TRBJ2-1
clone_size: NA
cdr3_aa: CASSYITGVLFYNEQFF
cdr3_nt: TGTGCCAGCAGTTACATTACGGGAGTACTTTTTTACAATGAGCAGTTCTTC

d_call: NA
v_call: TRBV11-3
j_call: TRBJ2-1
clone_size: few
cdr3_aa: CASSPLAGTEWNEQFF
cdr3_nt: TGTGCCAGCAGCCCCCTTGCTGGAACCGAATGGAATGAGCAGTTCTTC

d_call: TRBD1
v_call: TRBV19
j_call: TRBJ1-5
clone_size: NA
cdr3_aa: CASTPIPGQGYQPQHF
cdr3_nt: TGTGCCAGCACCCCCATCCCGGGACAGGGGTATCAGCCCCAGCATTTT

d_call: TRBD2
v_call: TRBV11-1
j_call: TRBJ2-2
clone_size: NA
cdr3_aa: CASSLNSPKTSGRANTGELFF
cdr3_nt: TGTGCCAGCAGCTTAAATTCTCCCAAGACTAGCGGGAGGGCGAACACCGGGGAGCTGTTTTTT

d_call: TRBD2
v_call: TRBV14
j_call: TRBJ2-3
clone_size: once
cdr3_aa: CASSLLAGGQDTQYF
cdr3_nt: TGTGCCAGCAGCCTGCTAGCGGGGGGGCAAGATACGCAGTATTTT

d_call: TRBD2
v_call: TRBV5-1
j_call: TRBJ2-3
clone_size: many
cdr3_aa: CASSMGTSGSADTQYF
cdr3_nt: TGCGCCAGCAGCATGGGGACTAGCGGGAGCGCAGATACGCAGTATTTT

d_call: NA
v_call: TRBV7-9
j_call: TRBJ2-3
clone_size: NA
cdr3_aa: CASSLNRAREYF
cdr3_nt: TGTGCCAGCAGCCTCAACAGGGCGAGGGAGTATTTT

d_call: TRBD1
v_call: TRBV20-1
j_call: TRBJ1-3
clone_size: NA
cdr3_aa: CSAVDRARNTIYF
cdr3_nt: TGCAGTGCTGTTGACAGGGCCAGAAACACCATATATTTT

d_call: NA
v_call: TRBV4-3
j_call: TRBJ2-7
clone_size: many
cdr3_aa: CASNQEVRYEQYF
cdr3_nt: TGCGCCAGCAACCAAGAGGTACGCTACGAGCAGTACTTC

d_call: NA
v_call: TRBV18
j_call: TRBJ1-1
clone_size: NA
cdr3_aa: CASSWDQDTEAFF
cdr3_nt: TGTGCCAGCTCTTGGGACCAAGACACTGAAGCTTTCTTT

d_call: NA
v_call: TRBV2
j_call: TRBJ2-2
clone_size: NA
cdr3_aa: CASRETLIGGPNTGELFF
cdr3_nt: TGTGCCAGCAGAGAAACCCTTATCGGGGGCCCGAACACCGGGGAGCTGTTTTTT

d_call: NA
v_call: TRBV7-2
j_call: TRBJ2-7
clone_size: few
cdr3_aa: CASSSRQFYEQYF
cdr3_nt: TGTGCCAGCAGCTCCCGACAGTTCTACGAGCAGTACTTC

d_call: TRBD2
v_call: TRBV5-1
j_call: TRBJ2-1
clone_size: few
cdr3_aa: CASTVGTSVYNEQFF
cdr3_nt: TGCGCCAGCACCGTCGGGACTAGCGTATACAATGAGCAGTTCTTC

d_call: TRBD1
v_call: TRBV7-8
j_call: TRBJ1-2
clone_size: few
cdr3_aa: CASSPTRDREYGYTF
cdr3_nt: TGTGCCAGCAGCCCCACCCGAGACAGGGAGTATGGCTACACCTTC

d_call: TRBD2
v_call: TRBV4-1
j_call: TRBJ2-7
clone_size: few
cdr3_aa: CASSQDLAGGREQYF
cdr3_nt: TGCGCCAGCAGCCAAGATCTAGCGGGAGGTAGGGAGCAGTACTTC

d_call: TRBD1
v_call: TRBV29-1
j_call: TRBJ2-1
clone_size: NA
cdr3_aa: CSVSRGEQFF
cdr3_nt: TGCAGCGTTTCCAGGGGGGAGCAGTTCTTC

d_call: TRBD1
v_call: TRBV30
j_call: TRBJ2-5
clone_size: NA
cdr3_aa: CAWSYLDRVVETQYF
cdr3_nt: TGTGCCTGGAGCTATCTGGACAGGGTTGTGGAGACCCAGTACTTC

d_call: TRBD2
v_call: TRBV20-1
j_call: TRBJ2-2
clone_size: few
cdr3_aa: CSARDAGTSDTGELFF
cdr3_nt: TGCAGTGCTAGAGATGCCGGGACTAGCGACACCGGGGAGCTGTTTTTT

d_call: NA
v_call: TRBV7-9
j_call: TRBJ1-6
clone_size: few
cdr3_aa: CASSLVTSPLHF
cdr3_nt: TGTGCCAGCAGCTTAGTGACTTCACCCCTCCACTTT

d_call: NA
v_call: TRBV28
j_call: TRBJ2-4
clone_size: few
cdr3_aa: CASSSWRGSAKNIQYF
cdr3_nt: TGTGCCAGCAGTTCTTGGCGGGGCAGTGCCAAAAACATTCAGTACTTC

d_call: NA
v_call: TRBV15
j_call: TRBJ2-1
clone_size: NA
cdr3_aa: CATSRDPGGVPQFF
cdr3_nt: TGTGCCACCAGCAGAGATCCAGGGGGGGTACCTCAGTTCTTC

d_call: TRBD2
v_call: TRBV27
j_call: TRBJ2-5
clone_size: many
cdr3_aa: CASSSRWASGSQETQYF
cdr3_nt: TGTGCCAGCAGTTCTCGGTGGGCTAGCGGGAGCCAAGAGACCCAGTACTTC

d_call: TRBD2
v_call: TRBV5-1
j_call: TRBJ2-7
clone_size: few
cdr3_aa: CASSSGLAAEVGYEQYF
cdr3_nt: TGCGCCAGCAGCTCGGGACTAGCGGCAGAGGTTGGGTACGAGCAGTACTTC

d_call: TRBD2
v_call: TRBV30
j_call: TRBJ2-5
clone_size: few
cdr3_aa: CAWSVLAGAQETQYF
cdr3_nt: TGTGCCTGGAGTGTACTAGCGGGGGCCCAAGAGACCCAGTACTTC

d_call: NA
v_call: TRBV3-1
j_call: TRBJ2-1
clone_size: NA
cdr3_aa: CASSQGGGGYYNEQFF
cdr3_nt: TGTGCCAGCAGCCAAGGTGGAGGGGGTTACTACAATGAGCAGTTCTTC

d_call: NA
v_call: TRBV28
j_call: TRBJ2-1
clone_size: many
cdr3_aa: CASSLGPTGVHAF
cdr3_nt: TGTGCCAGCAGTTTAGGCCCTACGGGAGTCCATGCCTTC

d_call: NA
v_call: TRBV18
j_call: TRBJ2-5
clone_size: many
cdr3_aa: CASSPPQSKGETQYF
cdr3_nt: TGTGCCAGCTCACCACCACAGTCGAAGGGAGAGACCCAGTACTTC

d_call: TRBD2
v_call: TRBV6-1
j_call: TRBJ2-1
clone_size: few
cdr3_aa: CASRSRTSGRNEQFF
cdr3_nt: TGTGCCAGCAGGAGCCGGACTAGCGGGAGGAATGAGCAGTTCTTC

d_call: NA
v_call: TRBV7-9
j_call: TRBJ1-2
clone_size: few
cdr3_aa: CASRDAGGNGYTF
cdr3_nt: TGTGCCAGCAGGGATGCTGGGGGTAATGGCTACACCTTC

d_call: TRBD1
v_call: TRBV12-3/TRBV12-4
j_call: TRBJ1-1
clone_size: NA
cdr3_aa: CASTWDRGGSEAFF
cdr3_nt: TGTGCCAGCACTTGGGACAGGGGAGGGTCTGAAGCTTTCTTT

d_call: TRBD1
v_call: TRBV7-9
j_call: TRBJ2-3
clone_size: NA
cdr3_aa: CASSEGQVSTDTQYF
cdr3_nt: TGTGCCAGCAGCGAGGGACAGGTTAGCACAGATACGCAGTATTTT

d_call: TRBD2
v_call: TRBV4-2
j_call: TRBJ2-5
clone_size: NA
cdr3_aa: CASSQSEREGLETQYF
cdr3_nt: TGTGCCAGCAGCCAATCCGAGCGGGAGGGCCTGGAGACCCAGTACTTC

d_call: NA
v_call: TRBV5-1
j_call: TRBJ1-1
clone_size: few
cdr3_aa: CASSFGLTAGRNTEAFF
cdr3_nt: TGCGCCAGCAGCTTTGGCTTAACGGCAGGACGGAACACTGAAGCTTTCTTT

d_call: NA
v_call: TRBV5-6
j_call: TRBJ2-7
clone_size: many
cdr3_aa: CASRDYTGVSYEQYF
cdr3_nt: TGTGCCAGCAGGGACTACACGGGGGTCTCCTACGAGCAGTACTTC

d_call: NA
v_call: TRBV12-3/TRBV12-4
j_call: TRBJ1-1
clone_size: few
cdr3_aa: CASSLSTVPQGFF
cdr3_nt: TGTGCCAGCAGTTTATCCACGGTGCCTCAGGGTTTCTTT